The present entry profiles one T cell receptor (beta chain) with its context. Its antigen is unidentified. The record originates from a study of T cell responses to AZD1222 COVID-19 vaccine. This CDR3 is built from 16 residues. Germline CDR1 reads SEHNR; CDR2 reads FQNEAQ (reference sequence). With 1 base removed from V and 4 bases from J, the gap between germline ends came to 14 bases. Study results and caveats: Per reports, nearly half of all spike-specific TCRs target regions that are unmutated in variants. All repertoire sampling was performed exclusively after the peak T cell response.

Profiled with immunoSEQ multiplex PCR; TCRdb holds only in-frame clones, not every one. Of about 160,000 clones in the sample, over 75% were seen once. Specimen: peripheral blood, collected 28 days after the second AZD1222 dose. The receptor comes from an adult who received the AZD1222 COVID-19 vaccine. The chain carries TRBV7-9 and TRBJ1-5; D is undetermined. Here the CDR3 reads CASSLVKGPTNQPQHF. The CDR3 nucleotides are TGTGCCAGCAGCTTAGTTAAAGGACCAACTAATCAGCCCCAGCATTTT.